Listed below are T cell receptor beta chains from one sample, sequenced in a study of PD-L1 blockade in urothelial cancer. This table comes from immunoSEQ multiplex PCR, and its TCRdb copy is limited to in-frame clones, with some not included. The sample records some 120,000 clones, 86% being singletons. Source: PBMCs, taken around atezolizumab (anti-PD-L1) treatment. The receptors originated from a man aged 50 to 60 with urothelial cancer. The CDR3 runs from the conserved cysteine through the conserved F or W. A D gene is named only where the DNA matches it firmly. Size is omitted from some rows. Given values are once, few, many or a class for expanded clones.

TRBJ1-6 few TRBV9 TRBD1 TGTGCCAGCAGCGTAGGCGTAGGGGGCAATTCACCCCTCCACTTT CASSVGVGGNSPLHF
TRBJ2-3 - TRBV4-2 TRBD2 TGTGCCAGCAGCCAAGACACTAGCGGGATTAAAGATACGCAGTATTTT CASSQDTSGIKDTQYF
TRBJ1-6 - TRBV6-5 - TGTGCCAGCAGTTATCAGGGGCGGAATTCACCCCTCCACTTT CASSYQGRNSPLHF
TRBJ1-2 - TRBV7-9 - TGTGCCAGCAGCCTAGAGGGAGGCCTAGGCTACACCTTC CASSLEGGLGYTF
TRBJ2-4 - TRBV10-1 TRBD2 TGCGCCAGCAGTGAGTCGACGGGGGGCAAAAACATTCAGTACTTC CASSESTGGKNIQYF
TRBJ2-7 - TRBV28 TRBD1 TGTGCCAGCAGTTTATCAGGACAGGGACCTCACGAGCAGTACTTC CASSLSGQGPHEQYF
TRBJ1-1 - TRBV27 TRBD1 TGTGCCAGCAGGGACAGGGAGAACACTGAAGCTTTCTTT CASRDRENTEAFF
TRBJ1-6 once TRBV19 TRBD1 TGTGCCAGTAGTCCGAGAGGGGACAGGGGATCACCCCTCCACTTT CASSPRGDRGSPLHF
TRBJ1-2 - TRBV2 TRBD1 TGTGCCAGCAACGGACAGGGTCCTAGCTACACCTTC CASNGQGPSYTF
TRBJ1-6 - TRBV10-3 - TGTGCCACCGCAAGAGAGGGCGGATCACCCCTCCACTTT CATAREGGSPLHF
TRBJ2-1 - TRBV5-1 TRBD2 TGCGCCAGCTATAGCGGGACCTCCTACAATGAGCAGTTCTTC CASYSGTSYNEQFF
TRBJ1-1 once TRBV29-1 - TGCAGCGTTGAAGTTGGGGCCAGGGTTTCCTTT CSVEVGARVSF
TRBJ2-1 - TRBV7-3 TRBD2 TGTGCCAGCAGCTTAAGGGCTAGCGGGAGGTCGGGGAATGAGCAGTTCTTC CASSLRASGRSGNEQFF
TRBJ2-1 - TRBV7-5 - TGTGCCAGAAGCTTACTAGCGGGGGTCTATGAGCAGTTCTTC CARSLLAGVYEQFF
TRBJ2-7 - TRBV6-5 TRBD1 TGTGCCAGCAGTTACCTAATGACAGGGGCCCGTCACTTC CASSYLMTGARHF
TRBJ2-7 - TRBV7-6 TRBD1 TGTGCCAGCAGCCCCCGACCTAACGGGGGGACAGGGAGCTACGAGCAGTACTTC CASSPRPNGGTGSYEQYF
TRBJ2-3 - TRBV27 TRBD1 TGTGCCAGCCGGACCAGGGGGCCCTCTTACCCCACAGATACGCAGTATTTT CASRTRGPSYPTDTQYF
TRBJ1-1 once TRBV4-1 - TGCGCCAGCAGCCAAGAGGGGGGGGCGAGGACGATAAGGAACACTGAAGCTTTCTTT CASSQEGGARTIRNTEAFF
TRBJ2-5 - TRBV5-5 - TGTGCCAGCAGCTTGAGGTACGACTACCAAGAGACCCAGTACTTC CASSLRYDYQETQYF
TRBJ2-1 - TRBV7-2 - TGTGCCAGCAGCTTAGCGGAGAGGACAGAACTTTTCGAGCAGTTCTTC CASSLAERTELFEQFF
TRBJ1-5 - TRBV10-3 TRBD1 TGTGCCATCAGTGAAGGGGGCGCGGGGCGCAATCAGCCCCAGCATTTT CAISEGGAGRNQPQHF
TRBJ1-4 - TRBV6-5 TRBD1 TGTGCCAGCAGCAGGACAGGGGGACGTAATGAAAAACTGTTTTTT CASSRTGGRNEKLFF
TRBJ2-2 - TRBV20-1 - TGCAGTGCTAGCAGCACCGGGGAGCTGTTTTTT CSASSTGELFF
TRBJ2-1 - TRBV5-4 TRBD1 TGTGCCAGCAGCTTGCTTCTAGGGGGCGAGCAGTTCTTC CASSLLLGGEQFF
TRBJ1-2 - TRBV5-1 - TGCGCCAGCAGCCCTGAGGGAGGTAACTATGGCTACACCTTC CASSPEGGNYGYTF
TRBJ1-1 - TRBV11-2 - TGTGCCAGCAGCTTAGGTATCCAGACTGAAGCTTTCTTT CASSLGIQTEAFF
TRBJ1-1 - TRBV7-3 - TGTGCCAGCAGCTTACAGGGACATACTGAAGCTTTCTTT CASSLQGHTEAFF
TRBJ1-4 - TRBV20-1 - TGCAGTGCCGAAGACAGCGCAAAACTGTTTTTT CSAEDSAKLFF
TRBJ2-2 few TRBV28 TRBD2 TGTGCCAGCAGTTCCGGGGGACTAAACACCGGGGAGCTGTTTTTT CASSSGGLNTGELFF
TRBJ1-1 - TRBV28 - TGTGCCGCCCATCGAGAAATGAACACTGAAGCTTTCTTT CAAHREMNTEAFF
TRBJ1-6 - TRBV19 - TGTGCCAGTAGTATTAAGTATGCGCCCCTCCACTTT CASSIKYAPLHF
TRBJ2-5 - TRBV28 - TGTGCCAGCAGTTTCTTGGGGGCGGGAGAGACCCAGTACTTC CASSFLGAGETQYF
TRBJ2-1 - TRBV5-4 TRBD2 TGTGCCAGCAGCTTGGGGTTAGCGGGCTCCTACAATGAGCAGTTCTTC CASSLGLAGSYNEQFF
TRBJ2-1 - TRBV9 TRBD2 TGTGCCAGCAGCGTAGGAATGGGGACTAGCGGTTTCAATGAGCAGTTCTTC CASSVGMGTSGFNEQFF
TRBJ1-6 - TRBV5-5 TRBD1 TGTGCCAGCAGAAACCGACAGGGGGCTAGTAATTCACCCCTCCACTTT CASRNRQGASNSPLHF
TRBJ2-1 - TRBV2 - TGTGCCAGCAGTGAAAGAATGAGCGGGTGGGTTGGCAATGAGCAGTTCTTC CASSERMSGWVGNEQFF
TRBJ2-5 - TRBV7-9 - TGTGCCAGCAGCCCCCCTCAAGAGACCCAGTACTTC CASSPPQETQYF
TRBJ1-1 - TRBV11-2 TRBD1 TGTGCCAGCAGCCCTGGGACAGGGGGGACTGAAGCTTTCTTT CASSPGTGGTEAFF
TRBJ2-5 - TRBV5-1 - TGCGCCAGCAGCTTACTAGCAGAGAAAGAGACCCAGTACTTC CASSLLAEKETQYF
TRBJ2-7 - TRBV7-9 - TGTGCCAGCAGCTTCACGAGCGGAGCCTACGAGCAGTACTTC CASSFTSGAYEQYF
TRBJ2-1 - TRBV7-3 - TGTGCCAGCAGCCCACAGAGCGGAGTAACAAAGGGTGAGCAGTTCTTC CASSPQSGVTKGEQFF
TRBJ2-3 - TRBV19 - TGTGCCACCTCGACGGGACTGCTCACAGATACGCAGTATTTT CATSTGLLTDTQYF
TRBJ2-1 - TRBV6-6 TRBD1 TGTGCCAGCAGTTACTCGACAGGGGGCGATGAGCAGTTCTTC CASSYSTGGDEQFF
TRBJ2-2 - TRBV7-2 - TGTGCCAGCAGCCCGATCGGGACAACGAACACCGGGGAGCTGTTTTTT CASSPIGTTNTGELFF
TRBJ2-3 - TRBV27 TRBD2 TGTGCCAGCAGTAGGGCGGGAGGGCGGCCCCCAGATACGCAGTATTTT CASSRAGGRPPDTQYF
TRBJ2-7 - TRBV10-2 TRBD1 TGCGCCAGCAGTGAGGGGACAGGGCCCCCCTACGAGCAGTACTTC CASSEGTGPPYEQYF
TRBJ2-2 - TRBV6-6 TRBD1 TGTGCCAGCATCGGGACAGCTGGCACCGGGGAGCTGTTTTTT CASIGTAGTGELFF
TRBJ1-5 - TRBV19 - TGTGCCAGTAGTATAGATCGCGGCAGATCGCCCCAGCATTTT CASSIDRGRSPQHF
TRBJ1-3 - TRBV9 - TGTGCCAGCAGCGTAGGAGGGGGAGCCTCTGGAAACACCATATATTTT CASSVGGGASGNTIYF
TRBJ1-5 - TRBV7-9 - TGTGCCAGCAGCTTAGGTACGGGAAAAAGTCAGCCCCAGCATTTT CASSLGTGKSQPQHF
TRBJ2-7 - TRBV7-9 TRBD2 TGTGCCAGCAGCTTATCGTCGGGCGGGAGGGCCGGAGAGCAGTACTTC CASSLSSGGRAGEQYF
TRBJ1-5 - TRBV28 TRBD1 TGTGCCAGCAGCCCCCAGACAGGGAGTAGCAATCAGCCCCAGCATTTT CASSPQTGSSNQPQHF
TRBJ1-6 once TRBV5-1 - TGCGCCAGCCGGGACACAAATTCACCCCTCCACTTT CASRDTNSPLHF
TRBJ1-1 once TRBV9 - TGTGCCAGCAGCGTTCTTGGGGCATTGGACACTGAAGCTTTCTTT CASSVLGALDTEAFF